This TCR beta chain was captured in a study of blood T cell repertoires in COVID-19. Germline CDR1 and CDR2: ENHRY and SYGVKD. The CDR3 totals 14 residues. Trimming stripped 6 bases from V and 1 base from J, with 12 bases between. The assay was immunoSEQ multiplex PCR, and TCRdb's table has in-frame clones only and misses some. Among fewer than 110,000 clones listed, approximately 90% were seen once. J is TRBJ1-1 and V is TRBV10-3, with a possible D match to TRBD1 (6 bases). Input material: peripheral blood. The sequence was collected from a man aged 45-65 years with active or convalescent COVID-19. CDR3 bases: TGTGCCATCAGGAAAGCGGGACAGAACACTGAAGCTTTCTTT. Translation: CAIRKAGQNTEAFF.